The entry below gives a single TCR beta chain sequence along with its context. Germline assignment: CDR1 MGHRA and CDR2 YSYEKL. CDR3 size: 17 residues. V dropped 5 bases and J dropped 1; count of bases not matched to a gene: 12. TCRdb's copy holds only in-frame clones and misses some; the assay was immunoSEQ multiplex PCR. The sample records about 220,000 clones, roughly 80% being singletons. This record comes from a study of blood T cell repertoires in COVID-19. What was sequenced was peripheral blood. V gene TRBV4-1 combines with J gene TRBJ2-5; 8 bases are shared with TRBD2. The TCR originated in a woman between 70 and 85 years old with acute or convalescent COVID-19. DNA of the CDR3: TGCGCCAGCAGCAGGAAGCAACAAGCGGGGGTCCAAGAGACCCAGTACTTC. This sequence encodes CASSRKQQAGVQETQYF.